The 30 T cell receptor beta chains in this list originate from one sample, sequenced in a study of identical twins. Each CDR3 protein gets one entry after TCRdb re-called the 5' RACE reads with MiXCR. In the table there are approximately 550,000 distinct CDR3 sequences, around 20% of which are singletons. This sample was shared with a second study, whose subject was yellow fever vaccine responses in identical twins.

Sequencing used CD4+ T cells sorted from blood. These receptor sequences come from a woman aged 18-29 years in good health.

This clonotype was observed a few times. The chain employs TRBV9 and TRBJ1-1, with D unclear. Germline V gene lookup returns CDR1 SGDLS and CDR2 YYNGEE. V was pared by 4 bases and J by 5 bases, with 12 bases between. The CDR3 spans 13 residues. The CDR3 DNA sequence: TGTGCCAGCAGCCCCCATCGGAGGACTGAAGCTTTCTTT. This encodes CASSPHRRTEAFF.

The chain is built from TRBV10-3 and TRBJ2-7; 9 bases align to TRBD1. V trimming: 3 bases; J trimming: 6 bases; junction bases outside the gene matches: 12. The CDR3 length is 16 residues. Germline lookup yields CDR1 ENHRY and CDR2 SYGVKD. CDR3 DNA: TGTGCCATCAGTGATTCCAAGACAGGGGGAAGTCGCGAGCAGTACGTC. Translation: CAISDSKTGGSREQYV.

The table lists this clonotype with a few counts. The V and J genes are TRBV6-1 and TRBJ1-5, with D maybe TRBD1 (6 bases). This CDR3 has 18 amino acids. Trimming left V 6 bases short and J 0 bases short, with 21 bases between. Germline V gene data show CDR1 as MNHNS and CDR2 as SASEGT. This CDR3 is CASSTDRRSIYSNQPQHF. The CDR3, as DNA: TGTGCCAGCAGCACCGACAGGAGGTCCATCTATAGCAATCAGCCCCAGCATTTT.

This clonotype was observed a few times. The chain uses TRBV7-2 and TRBJ2-1; D perhaps matches TRBD1 (6 bases). CDR1 SGHTA and CDR2 FQGNSA come from the germline V gene. This CDR3 is built from 15 residues. V was pared by 7 bases and J by 6 bases, with 19 bases between. CDR3 residues: CASNKGQGPTNEQFF. DNA for the CDR3: TGTGCCAGCAACAAGGGGCAGGGGCCCACCAATGAGCAGTTCTTC.

This clonotype showed up just a few times. CDR3 amino acids: CASSPGYPGANVLTF. Written as DNA, the CDR3 is TGTGCCAGCAGTCCTGGGTATCCTGGGGCCAACGTCCTGACTTTC. The chain uses TRBV12-3 or TRBV12-4 and TRBJ2-6, with unresolved D. This CDR3 comprises 15 residues. V was cut by 5 bases and J by 2 bases, with 10 bases left in between.

The chain carries TRBV5-1 and TRBJ2-3; weak D call: TRBD2 (6 bases). V lost 5 bases to trimming and J lost 2 bases, with 12 bases between them. The germline gives CDR1 SGHRS, CDR2 YFSETQ. This CDR3 is 14 amino acids long. CDR3 DNA sequence: TGCGCCAGCAGAGCGGGCCATGACACAGATACGCAGTATTTT. Encoded protein: CASRAGHDTDTQYF. The variable domain in full, with the rest retrieved from reference TRBV5-1 and TRBJ2-3, is KAGVTQTPRYLIKTRGQQVTLSCSPISGHRSVSWYQQTPGQGLQFLFEYFSETQRNKGNFPGRFSGRQFSNSRSEMNVSTLELGDSALYLCASRAGHDTDTQYFGPGTRLTVL.

This clonotype has only a few counts. This chain links TRBV9 with TRBJ2-5; TRBD1 is a possible D gene (5 bases). Between the trimmed V and J ends, which lost 1 base and 5 bases, there was a span of 9 bases. Germline V gene lookup returns CDR1 SGDLS and CDR2 YYNGEE. CDR3 length: 13 amino acids. DNA for the CDR3: TGTGCCAGCAGCGTAACAGGAGCGGAGACCCAGTACTTC. As protein: CASSVTGAETQYF.

This clonotype appeared many times. This chain links TRBV10-3 with TRBJ1-6; unclear D gene. Germline CDR1 is ENHRY and CDR2 is SYGVKD. V lost 2 bases, J lost 6 bases, and 8 bases lay in between. The CDR3 sequence is 14 residues long. In DNA form, the CDR3 reads TGTGCCATCAGTGAGACGGGAGGTAATTCACCCCTCCACTTT. Encoded protein: CAISETGGNSPLHF.

The chain joins TRBV2 to TRBJ2-1; 13 bases are a match to TRBD2. The CDR3 runs 15 residues. The V and J ends lost 8 bases and 8 bases, in that order; junction bases with no gene match: 9. Germline CDR1 reads SNHLY; CDR2 reads FYNNEI. CDR3 region: CASAARTSGGDEQFF. In DNA form, the CDR3 reads TGTGCCAGCGCAGCCCGGACTAGCGGGGGCGATGAGCAGTTCTTC.

A few counts support this clonotype. J is TRBJ2-1 and V is TRBV6-1; D might be TRBD1 (5 bases). In germline, CDR1 is MNHNS, CDR2 SASEGT. Between the trimmed V and J ends, which lost 3 bases and 2 bases, there was a span of 17 bases. This CDR3 spans 17 amino acids. CDR3 DNA sequence: TGTGCCAGCAGTGATGTTCAGGGCTTGGTTGCCTACAATGAGCAGTTCTTC. This gives the protein CASSDVQGLVAYNEQFF.

This clonotype has more than one count but fewer than ten. The V and J genes are TRBV5-1 and TRBJ2-3, with 8 nucleotides matching TRBD2. Trimming at V came to 3 bases and at J to 5 bases, leaving 5 bases not matched to a gene. Germline V gene lookup returns CDR1 SGHRS and CDR2 YFSETQ. The CDR3 runs to 14 residues. This chain's CDR3 is CASSSQREIDTQYF. CDR3 sequence (DNA): TGCGCCAGCAGCTCCCAGCGGGAGATAGATACGCAGTATTTT.

This clonotype was counted between two and nine times. CDR3 sequence: CASSPKPSVNEQFF. For the CDR3, the DNA is TGTGCCAGCAGCCCGAAACCAAGTGTAAATGAGCAGTTCTTC. V and J are TRBV3-1 and TRBJ2-1; D uncertain. Germline CDR1 is LGHDT and CDR2 is YNNKEL (reference sequence). There are 14 residues in the CDR3. V dropped 4 bases and J dropped 7 bases, with 14 bases sitting between them.

This clonotype was observed a few times. The chain uses TRBV6-1 and TRBJ2-5, with 8 bases matching TRBD1. In germline, CDR1 is MNHNS, CDR2 SASEGT. Trimming at V came to 5 bases and at J to 2 bases, leaving 7 bases not matched to a gene. This CDR3 has 15 amino acids. The CDR3 spells CASSPLGQGQETQYF. The DNA for the CDR3 is TGTGCCAGCAGTCCACTAGGACAGGGACAAGAGACCCAGTACTTC.

J is TRBJ2-7 and V is TRBV10-1; either TRBD1 or TRBD2 may supply D (5 bases each). The germline V and J ends were trimmed by 5 bases and 2 bases, with 16 bases remaining between them. CDR1 is WNHNN and CDR2 is SYGVQD in the germline V gene (reference sequence). This CDR3 region has 15 residues. Here the CDR3 DNA reads TGCGCCAGCAGTAGTACCGGGACGGGTACCTACGAGCAGTACTTC. As protein: CASSSTGTGTYEQYF.

In its sample, this clonotype was seen many times. J is TRBJ2-1 and V is TRBV5-6; TRBD2 matches 11 bases. J was trimmed by 9 bases and V by 3 bases; bases with no gene match: 11. CDR1 and CDR2 from the germline V gene are SGHDT and YYEEEE. The CDR3 runs to 16 residues. DNA of the CDR3: TGTGCCAGCAGCTCCCACTGGGGACTAGCGGCGAGTGAGCAGTTCTTC. This encodes CASSSHWGLAASEQFF.

The V and J genes are TRBV7-6 and TRBJ2-2; possibly TRBD2 for D (6 bases). The V gene lost 2 bases and the J gene lost 1 base, with 11 bases spanning the gap. Germline CDR1 reads SGHVS; CDR2 reads FNYEAQ. This CDR3 contains 16 residues. The chain's CDR3 is CASSLWGVLNTGELFF. CDR3 nucleotides: TGTGCCAGCAGCTTATGGGGGGTTTTGAACACCGGGGAGCTGTTTTTT.

The V and J genes are TRBV4-2 and TRBJ2-4, with 7 bases aligning to TRBD2. The CDR3 extends over 18 amino acids. In germline, CDR1 is LGHNA, CDR2 YNFKEQ. Trimming removed 6 bases from V and 2 bases from J; junction bases left unmatched: 16. The CDR3 DNA is TGTGCCAGCAGTCCCGGGCGGGACTTGCGGGAGACCAAAAACATTCAGTACTTC. As protein: CASSPGRDLRETKNIQYF.

The rearrangement joins TRBV12-3 or TRBV12-4 to TRBJ2-4, with D hard to call. V was clipped by 5 bases and J by 0 bases, with 17 bases between them. This CDR3 region has 17 residues. As DNA, the CDR3 is TGTGCCAGCAGTCCCGCGGTTCAACACTTAGCCAAAAACATTCAGTACTTC. It encodes CASSPAVQHLAKNIQYF.

A few counts support this clonotype. In DNA form, the CDR3 reads TGTGCCAGCAGTTTAAGTCGGTTATACGAGCAGTACTTC. As protein: CASSLSRLYEQYF. The rearrangement joins TRBV12-3 or TRBV12-4 to TRBJ2-7, with D uncertain. Trimming took off 2 bases at V and 4 bases at J, with 9 bases between the two ends. This CDR3 is 13 amino acids long.

This clonotype was seen a few times. This rearrangement joins TRBV5-1 to TRBJ2-3, with 10 positions matching TRBD2. CDR3 length: 17 residues. CDR1 and CDR2 (germline): SGHRS, YFSETQ. The J segment lost 2 bases and the V segment lost 0 bases, leaving 6 bases of the junction unmatched. Here the CDR3 reads CASSLAQREGVTDTQYF. DNA for the CDR3: TGCGCCAGCAGCTTGGCCCAGCGGGAGGGCGTCACAGATACGCAGTATTTT.

This clonotype came up a few times. This chain connects TRBV24-1 to TRBJ2-6, with D tentatively TRBD1 (5 bases). V gave up 4 bases and J gave up 0 bases, with 24 bases separating them. Germline loops: CDR1 KGHDR, CDR2 SFDVKD. The CDR3 loop spans 21 amino acids. CDR3 in DNA: TGTGCCACCAGTGACACTGCCATGGAGACAGACCTGAACTCTGGGGCCAACGTCCTGACTTTC. Translated, it gives CATSDTAMETDLNSGANVLTF.

This clonotype was observed a few times. The chain carries TRBV12-3 or TRBV12-4 and TRBJ2-1; 12 bases are a match to TRBD2. Losses at the gene ends were 3 bases for V and 1 base for J; bases not matched to a gene: 4. The CDR3 totals 17 residues. CDR3 loop: CASSLGLAGKSYNEQFF. CDR3 nucleotide sequence: TGTGCCAGCAGTTTGGGACTAGCGGGCAAATCCTACAATGAGCAGTTCTTC.

The chain recombines TRBV2 with TRBJ1-5; unclear D gene. Deletions cut 3 bases from V and 9 bases from J, with 12 bases between. The germline CDR1 and CDR2 sequences are SNHLY and FYNNEI. This CDR3 is built from 13 residues. This CDR3 is CASSDTGLRPQHF. As DNA, the CDR3 is TGTGCCAGCAGTGATACGGGGTTGAGGCCCCAGCATTTT.

The table lists this clonotype with a few counts. The chain is built from TRBV9 and TRBJ2-7; D not resolved. Looked up from germline, CDR1 is SGDLS and CDR2 is YYNGEE. The CDR3 loop spans 13 amino acids. Trimming removed 2 bases from V and 2 bases from J, with 8 bases in between. The CDR3 DNA is TGTGCCAGCAGCGTCCAGGAACCCTACGAGCAGTACTTC. This translates into CASSVQEPYEQYF.

The V call is TRBV18, the J call TRBJ1-4, with TRBD1 matching 7 bases. V trimming: 4 bases; J trimming: 4 bases; junction bases outside the gene matches: 9. This CDR3 is built from 16 residues. Looked up from germline, CDR1 is KGHSH and CDR2 is LQKENI. CDR3 DNA: TGTGCCAGCTCACGCCTGGCAGGGGGAATTAATGAAAAACTGTTTTTT. Amino acid sequence: CASSRLAGGINEKLFF. The full variable domain, its missing parts supplied by reference TRBV18 and TRBJ1-4, is NAGVMQNPRHLVRRRGQEARLRCSPMKGHSHVYWYRQLPEEGLKFMVYLQKENIIDESGMPKERFSAEFPKEGPSILRIQQVVRGDSAAYFCASSRLAGGINEKLFFGSGTQLSVL.

This chain links TRBV20-1 with TRBJ1-5; D might be TRBD1 (6 bases). In germline, CDR1 is DFQATT, CDR2 SNEGSKA (reference sequence). This CDR3 is 14 amino acids long. Trimming stripped 3 bases from V and 6 bases from J, with 15 bases between. The CDR3 region is CSASGGAWGQPQHF. In DNA form, the CDR3 reads TGCAGTGCTAGTGGGGGGGCTTGGGGTCAGCCCCAGCATTTT.

This chain links TRBV14 with TRBJ2-5; D ambiguous. Germline assignment: CDR1 SGHDN and CDR2 FVKESK. The CDR3 length is 13 residues. V was clipped by 1 base and J by 5 bases, with 8 bases between them. This CDR3 reads CASSQGEGETQYF. CDR3 nucleotide sequence: TGTGCCAGCAGCCAAGGAGAAGGGGAGACCCAGTACTTC.

This clonotype was counted only a few times. The chain has TRBV29-1 and TRBJ2-3; possible D gene TRBD1, 6 bases. With 3 bases removed from V and 11 bases from J, the gap between germline ends came to 18 bases. CDR3 size: 13 residues. Germline-derived CDR1 and CDR2 are SQVTM and ANQGSEA. CDR3 in amino acids: CSVDWGLLVGQYF. CDR3 nucleotides: TGCAGCGTTGATTGGGGGCTTTTAGTTGGGCAGTATTTT.

This clonotype was seen only a few times. This chain joins TRBV11-1 and TRBJ2-3; 11 bases are a match to TRBD2. This CDR3 has 18 residues. The V and J ends lost 3 bases and 3 bases, in that order; junction bases with no gene match: 11. The germline V gene encodes CDR1 SGHAT and CDR2 FQDESV (reference sequence). In DNA, the CDR3 is TGTGCCAGCAGCTTGGGCCTAGCGGGGGGCCAAATGACAGATACGCAGTATTTT. Its translation: CASSLGLAGGQMTDTQYF.

This clonotype was detected ten times or more. The chain is built from TRBV12-3 or TRBV12-4 and TRBJ2-5; D may be TRBD1 (6 bases). The CDR3 loop spans 13 amino acids. V was shortened by 6 bases and J by 4 bases, with 12 bases between the two germline ends. CDR3 protein: CASRRTDPETQYF. The DNA for the CDR3 is TGTGCCAGCAGACGGACAGACCCAGAGACCCAGTACTTC.